These 14 T cell receptor beta chains share one sample of origin, sequenced in a study of STAT5B mutations in CD4+ large granular lymphocyte leukemia. Data came from immunoSEQ multiplex PCR; TCRdb stores just in-frame clones and leaves some out. The sample holds about 30,000 clones, approximately 73% seen once. Sequenced: CD4+ T cells from blood buffy coats. All receptors come from a human donor in good health.

The chain links TRBV5-6 to TRBJ1-5; 7 bases agree with TRBD1. Germline assignment: CDR1 SGHDT and CDR2 YYEEEE. The CDR3 contains 18 residues. Trimming took 4 bases from V and 11 from J; bases not matched to a gene: 24. Here the CDR3 DNA reads TGTGCCAGCAGCGTTGGCACCGGGACAGCAGGTCCGCGGAGCGCCCAGCATTTT. Protein product: CASSVGTGTAGPRSAQHF.

This clone has a single count. V usage is TRBV4-3 and J usage is TRBJ1-4; TRBD1 matches at 9 bases. Germline CDR1 is LGHNA and CDR2 is YSLEER. The length of the CDR3 is 16 residues. The J segment lost 3 bases and the V segment lost 1 base, leaving 3 bases of the junction unmatched. The CDR3: CASSQGGQGPNEKLFF. The DNA of the CDR3 is TGCGCCAGCAGCCAAGGGGGACAGGGACCTAATGAAAAACTGTTTTTT.

This sequence joins TRBV28 and TRBJ1-5; a possible D gene is TRBD1 (6 bases). The CDR3 is made up of 14 amino acids. V lost 6 bases, J lost 3 bases, and 12 bases lay in between. Germline V gene sequence: CDR1 MDHEN, CDR2 SYDVKM. The CDR3 DNA sequence: TGTGCCAGCAGACCCGGACAGATCAATCAGCCCCAGCATTTT. Translation gives CASRPGQINQPQHF.

The chain recombines TRBV7-9 with TRBJ1-6; 12 bases line up with TRBD1. Looked up from germline, CDR1 is SEHNR and CDR2 is FQNEAQ (reference sequence). The CDR3 spans 15 residues. V trimming: 5 bases; J trimming: 12 bases; junction bases outside the gene matches: 8. CDR3 sequence: CASSRGGQGALPLHF. In DNA form, the CDR3 reads TGTGCCAGCAGCCGGGGGGGACAGGGGGCCCTACCCCTCCACTTT.

The chain joins TRBV7-9 to TRBJ1-6; D call uncertain. Between the trimmed V and J ends, which lost 5 bases and 10 bases, there was a span of 9 bases. The CDR3 spans 12 residues. CDR1 and CDR2 (germline): SEHNR, FQNEAQ (reference sequence). The CDR3 bases are TGTGCCAGCAGCCCCTCCCGATCACCCCTCCACTTT. Residues: CASSPSRSPLHF.

The chain employs TRBV11-2 and TRBJ2-7; D may be TRBD1 (6 bases). Trimming took 7 bases from V and 7 from J, leaving 17 bases between them. Germline CDR1 is SGHAT and CDR2 is FQNNGV. This CDR3 contains 13 residues. The CDR3 sequence is CASTPWAGAEQYF. CDR3 nucleotide sequence: TGTGCCAGCACCCCCTGGGCAGGGGCGGAGCAGTACTTC.

This clone showed up just a few times. The chain uses TRBV29-1 and TRBJ2-7; the D gene is possibly TRBD1 (5 bases). CDR1 is SQVTM, CDR2 ANQGSEA, per germline. This CDR3 spans 15 amino acids. V lost 4 bases and J lost 3, with 19 bases in between. CDR3 DNA sequence: TGCAGCGTTGCCCCTTGGGGCGGCAGCTACTACGAGCAGTACTTC. Amino acids: CSVAPWGGSYYEQYF.

The chain joins TRBV18 to TRBJ2-1; 14 bases align to TRBD2. The germline CDR1 and CDR2 sequences are KGHSH and LQKENI. Trimming took 3 bases from V and 7 from J; bases not matched to a gene: 5. The CDR3 has 16 residues. The CDR3 here is CASSPGTSGRGNEQFF. DNA for the CDR3: TGTGCCAGCTCACCTGGGACTAGCGGGAGAGGGAATGAGCAGTTCTTC.

J is TRBJ2-1 and V is TRBV7-2, with D possibly matching TRBD1 (5 bases). Germline V gene data show CDR1 as SGHTA and CDR2 as FQGNSA. The CDR3 totals 15 residues. The V end was cut by 2 bases, the J end by 7 bases, with 15 bases between. CDR3 sequence reads: CASSLIWQGRNEQFF. The CDR3 DNA is TGTGCCAGCAGCTTAATCTGGCAGGGAAGAAATGAGCAGTTCTTC.

The rearrangement links TRBV7-9 to TRBJ2-1, with 10 positions matching TRBD2. The V gene's germline CDR1 is SEHNR and CDR2 FQNEAQ (reference sequence). V was clipped by 0 bases and J by 3 bases; unmatched bases: 8. The CDR3 has 18 residues. The CDR3 nucleotides are TGTGCCAGCAGCTTAGCAGCTGGGCTAGCGGGAGACTACAATGAGCAGTTCTTC. This codes for CASSLAAGLAGDYNEQFF.

The chain has TRBV5-1 and TRBJ2-3; D not certain. This CDR3 region has 17 residues. Trimming took off 0 bases at V and 10 bases at J, with 24 bases between the two ends. Germline values: CDR1 SGHRS, CDR2 YFSETQ. CDR3 DNA sequence: TGCGCCAGCAGCTTGGAGTGGCGCCAGTTTCCCGCCCGGGCGCAGTATTTT. Translating it yields CASSLEWRQFPARAQYF.

The chain has TRBV18 and TRBJ2-2, with D maybe TRBD2 (5 bases). Trimming removed 4 bases from V and 3 bases from J, with 12 bases in between. CDR3 size: 15 residues. CDR1 and CDR2 from the germline V gene are KGHSH and LQKENI. CDR3 nucleotides: TGTGCCAGCTCACGTCTAGGACTCCACACCGGGGAGCTGTTTTTT. Protein product: CASSRLGLHTGELFF.

The CDR3 is CASSSRLAGVMRQDTGELFF. For the CDR3, the DNA is TGCGCCAGCAGCTCGAGACTAGCGGGAGTTATGCGACAGGACACCGGGGAGCTGTTTTTT. The chain combines TRBV5-1 with TRBJ2-2; 12 positions match TRBD2. Trimming cost V 3 bases and J 3 bases; bases outside gene matches: 15. Germline V gene sequence: CDR1 SGHRS, CDR2 YFSETQ. The CDR3 totals 20 residues. The full variable domain, rest sourced from reference TRBV5-1 and TRBJ2-2, is KAGVTQTPRYLIKTRGQQVTLSCSPISGHRSVSWYQQTPGQGLQFLFEYFSETQRNKGNFPGRFSGRQFSNSRSEMNVSTLELGDSALYLCASSSRLAGVMRQDTGELFFGEGSRLTVL.

The chain carries TRBV5-1 and TRBJ1-1, with 7 bases matching TRBD1. Per the germline V gene, CDR1 is SGHRS and CDR2 is YFSETQ. CDR3 length: 16 amino acids. V shed 0 bases and J 2 bases; nucleotides not matched to a gene: 7. The CDR3 protein is CASSLGAGGLNTEAFF. CDR3 DNA: TGCGCCAGCAGCTTGGGGGCAGGGGGACTTAACACTGAAGCTTTCTTT.